The 23 T cell receptor beta chains listed next were all sequenced from one sample in a study of CD8 T cells in Susac syndrome. Random hexamers served to reverse transcribe about 0.5 to 1 ug RNA. TCRdb reprocessed the immunoSEQ multiplex PCR reads via MiXCR and lists one record per CDR3 protein. The data contain 200,000 to 300,000 distinct CDR3 sequences, 90% to 97% of them singletons. The sequencing sample was made of CD4+ T cells from PBMCs. The receptor set was obtained from a human donor with Susac syndrome.

V usage is TRBV25-1 and J usage is TRBJ2-2; perhaps TRBD1 as D (6 bases). The ends were cut back, 6 bases at V and 4 bases at J, with 15 bases in the middle. This CDR3 comprises 15 residues. The germline V gene has CDR1 MGHDK and CDR2 SYGVNS. The CDR3 protein is CASRPQGPFTGELFF. CDR3 nucleotide sequence: TGTGCCAGCAGACCCCAGGGGCCTTTCACCGGGGAGCTGTTTTTT.

This clonotype appeared once. The chain carries TRBV7-8 and TRBJ2-2, with D hard to call. Per the germline V gene, CDR1 is SGHVS and CDR2 is FQNEAQ. The CDR3 spans 14 residues. Trimming stripped 4 bases from V and 6 bases from J, with 12 bases between. The DNA of the CDR3 is TGTGCCAGCAGCTACACCCCAGTCGCCGGGGAGCTGTTTTTT. This codes for CASSYTPVAGELFF.

The gene calls are TRBV9 and TRBJ2-3; weak D call: TRBD2 (5 bases). The ends were cut back, 4 bases at V and 1 base at J, with 16 bases in the middle. The CDR3 sequence is 16 residues long. CDR1 is SGDLS, CDR2 YYNGEE, per germline. The chain's CDR3 is CASSPLGEAGTDTQYF. The DNA of the CDR3 is TGTGCCAGCAGCCCCCTCGGGGAAGCGGGCACAGATACGCAGTATTTT.

The chain is built from TRBV11-2 and TRBJ1-2; perhaps TRBD1 as D (6 bases). The CDR3 has 17 residues. Germline assignment: CDR1 SGHAT and CDR2 FQNNGV. Deletions cut 5 bases from V and 10 bases from J, with 29 bases between. The CDR3 DNA sequence: TGTGCCAGCAGCCGGCGACAGGAAGCACGTTATCTAGGTGACTACACCTTC. As protein: CASSRRQEARYLGDYTF.

A few counts support this clonotype. The V and J genes are TRBV4-1 and TRBJ2-7; possible D gene TRBD2, 5 bases. The CDR3 is 13 amino acids. Germline V CDR1 and CDR2: MGHRA, YSYEKL. Trimming removed 5 bases at V and 3 bases at J, with 11 bases between. CDR3 sequence: CASSSAEFYEQYF. The CDR3 DNA is TGCGCCAGCAGCTCAGCGGAGTTCTACGAGCAGTACTTC.

This chain joins TRBV29-1 and TRBJ2-7; the D gene is possibly TRBD2 (7 bases). V gave up 4 bases and J gave up 3 bases, with 16 bases separating them. CDR3 length: 14 amino acids. The V gene's germline CDR1 is SQVTM and CDR2 ANQGSEA. CDR3 residues: CSVGEGGIHYEQYF. The DNA of the CDR3 is TGCAGCGTTGGAGAGGGGGGGATCCACTACGAGCAGTACTTC.

The count of this clonotype is one. V and J are TRBV28 and TRBJ2-2, with a weak D call TRBD1 (5 bases). This CDR3 region has 11 residues. Deletions cut 10 bases from V and 7 bases from J, with 10 bases between. In germline, CDR1 is MDHEN, CDR2 SYDVKM. This CDR3 reads CATQGYGELFF. The CDR3 DNA reads as TGTGCCACCCAGGGTTACGGGGAGCTGTTTTTT.

The V and J genes are TRBV4-2 and TRBJ2-5; D ambiguous. The V and J ends lost 0 bases and 1 base respectively, with 6 bases between them. The CDR3 has 14 amino acids. Germline-derived CDR1 and CDR2 are LGHNA and YNFKEQ. CDR3 sequence reads: CASSQDLAQETQYF. CDR3 DNA: TGTGCCAGCAGCCAAGATTTGGCCCAAGAGACCCAGTACTTC.

The chain has TRBV11-2 and TRBJ2-7; the D gene is possibly TRBD2 (6 bases). The V end lost 0 bases, the J end lost 5 bases, and 11 bases lay between the germline ends. The CDR3 contains 14 residues. The germline V gene encodes CDR1 SGHAT and CDR2 FQNNGV. The CDR3 reads CASSLDREVHEQYF. For the CDR3, the DNA is TGTGCCAGCAGCTTAGACAGGGAGGTCCACGAGCAGTACTTC.

The CDR3 nucleotides are TGTGCCAGCAGCCAAGAGGAAGAGACCCAGTACTTC. Its translation: CASSQEEETQYF. The gene calls are TRBV3-1 and TRBJ2-5; no clear D gene. This CDR3 is 12 amino acids long. The germline V and J ends were trimmed by 0 bases and 3 bases, with 2 bases remaining between them. The germline gives CDR1 LGHDT, CDR2 YNNKEL (reference sequence).

V and J are TRBV12-3 or TRBV12-4 and TRBJ1-1; no clear D gene. Trimming removed 5 bases from V and 0 bases from J, with 7 bases in between. This CDR3 spans 13 amino acids. CDR3 DNA: TGTGCCAGCAGTCTGACCCTGAACACTGAAGCTTTCTTT. It specifies CASSLTLNTEAFF.

V gene TRBV11-2 combines with J gene TRBJ2-1, with TRBD1 as a possible D gene (5 bases). CDR1 is SGHAT and CDR2 is FQNNGV in the germline V gene. This CDR3 comprises 15 residues. V lost 5 bases to trimming and J lost 0 bases, with 11 bases between them. CDR3 sequence: CASSTIRDSYNEQFF. The DNA for the CDR3 is TGTGCCAGCAGCACAATCAGGGACTCCTACAATGAGCAGTTCTTC. Full variable domain (outside the CDR3, taken from reference TRBV11-2 and TRBJ2-1): EAGVAQSPRYKIIEKRQSVAFWCNPISGHATLYWYQQILGQGPKLLIQFQNNGVVDDSQLPKDRFSAERLKGVDSTLKIQPAKLEDSAVYLCASSTIRDSYNEQFFGPGTRLTVL.

The gene calls are TRBV15 and TRBJ2-6; D assignment may be TRBD1 or TRBD2 (6 bases each). Trimming shortened V by 1 base and J by 2 bases, and 9 bases separated the two germline ends. The CDR3 contains 16 residues. Germline loops: CDR1 LNHNV, CDR2 YYDKDF (reference sequence). CDR3 nucleotide sequence: TGTGCCACCAGCAGAGGGGGGGCTGCTGGGGCCAACGTCCTGACTTTC. Translation gives CATSRGGAAGANVLTF.

V is TRBV4-1 and J is TRBJ2-1; 7 bases line up with TRBD2. The CDR3 totals 16 residues. Per the germline V gene, CDR1 is MGHRA and CDR2 is YSYEKL. Trimming removed 4 bases from V and 8 bases from J; junction bases left unmatched: 14. CDR3 protein: CASSRLSGRLVDEQFF. CDR3 in DNA: TGCGCCAGCAGCCGGTTGTCCGGGAGGCTTGTCGATGAGCAGTTCTTC.

The rearrangement joins TRBV29-1 to TRBJ2-2; no clear D. Trimming took off 2 bases at V and 1 base at J, with 8 bases between the two ends. The CDR3 extends over 14 amino acids. The germline gives CDR1 SQVTM, CDR2 ANQGSEA. CDR3 DNA sequence: TGCAGCGTTGAACGTCAGCTGAACACCGGGGAGCTGTTTTTT. This sequence encodes CSVERQLNTGELFF.

The rearrangement links TRBV30 to TRBJ2-1, with 16 nucleotides matching TRBD2. Unmatched junction bases numbered 5, after V lost 3 bases and J lost 9 bases. The CDR3 length is 15 residues. Germline CDR1 reads GTSNPN; CDR2 reads SVGIG (reference sequence). The CDR3 coding sequence is TGTGCCTGGAGGCCGGGACTAGCGGGAGGGTTTGAGCAGTTCTTC. Amino acids: CAWRPGLAGGFEQFF.

CDR3: CSARGSGYTF. The CDR3 nucleotides read TGCAGTGCTAGGGGATCAGGCTACACCTTC. This chain uses TRBV20-1 with TRBJ1-2; D remains unclear. The CDR3 is 10 amino acids. The V gene lost 3 bases and the J gene lost 8 bases, with 7 bases spanning the gap. Germline V lookup: CDR1 DFQATT, CDR2 SNEGSKA (reference sequence).

The chain joins TRBV28 to TRBJ2-7; 9 nucleotides match TRBD1. Germline V lookup: CDR1 MDHEN, CDR2 SYDVKM. This CDR3 has 15 residues. The V segment lost 2 bases and the J segment 7 bases; nucleotides outside the gene matches: 9. CDR3 nucleotides: TGTGCCAGCAGTTTAACAGGGGGCGCGCCCGTGGAGCAGTACTTC. This sequence encodes CASSLTGGAPVEQYF.

V and J are TRBV10-3 and TRBJ2-7; the match to TRBD1 covers 7 bases. CDR3 length: 14 amino acids. V lost 5 bases and J lost 0; bases outside the gene matches: 4. Germline assignment: CDR1 ENHRY and CDR2 SYGVKD. The CDR3 bases are TGTGCCATCAGTCAACGGACAGGCTCCTACGAGCAGTACTTC. Amino acid sequence: CAISQRTGSYEQYF.

The chain couples TRBV30 to TRBJ1-5; possibly TRBD1 for D (5 bases). The CDR3 has 15 residues. Germline V gives CDR1 GTSNPN, CDR2 SVGIG (reference sequence). V lost 7 bases, J lost 0 bases, and 16 bases lay in between. Here the CDR3 DNA reads TGTGCCTTCGCAGGGACCCTCTATAGCAATCAGCCCCAGCATTTT. Residues: CAFAGTLYSNQPQHF.

This chain uses TRBV6-2 or TRBV6-3 with TRBJ1-1, with D unclear. CDR1 is MNHEY, CDR2 SVGEGT, per germline. Trimming stripped 4 bases from V and 5 bases from J, with 17 bases between. The CDR3 consists of 15 residues. CDR3 DNA: TGTGCCAGCAGTTTAGGACCCTCCCGGGGTACTGAAGCTTTCTTT. Amino acids: CASSLGPSRGTEAFF.

This chain links TRBV29-1 with TRBJ2-1, with TRBD2 matching 12 bases. With 4 bases clipped from V and 9 bases from J, the junction kept 4 bases outside the gene matches. The CDR3 covers 13 residues. Germline V CDR1 and CDR2: SQVTM, ANQGSEA. The CDR3 region has the DNA TGCAGCGTTGCCTGGACTAGCGGGGCTGAGCAGTTCTTC. Encoded protein: CSVAWTSGAEQFF.

This clonotype was detected once. In DNA, the CDR3 is TGTGCCAGCAGTTTAATCAGGGTCTCGAGGGGCTACACCTTC. Translation gives CASSLIRVSRGYTF. The rearrangement joins TRBV28 to TRBJ1-2; the D gene is possibly TRBD1 (5 bases). Deletions cut 2 bases from V and 8 bases from J, with 15 bases between. The germline V gene has CDR1 MDHEN and CDR2 SYDVKM. This CDR3 has 14 amino acids.